Below are 20 T cell receptor beta chains sequenced from a single sample in a study of shared clonotypes between healthy human individuals. Profiling relied on immunoSEQ multiplex PCR, and the TCRdb table lists in-frame clones only, not all of them. This sample carries hundreds of thousands of clones, 80% to 95% of them seen once, and the ten largest clones take 24%. Naive CD8 cells were CD45RO-negative, positively selected for CCR7, excluding terminally differentiated effector memory CD45RA+ cells. The sample taken for sequencing was naive CD8+ T cells sorted from blood. These TCRs come from a man in his thirties or forties in good health.

The V gene is TRBV28, the J gene TRBJ2-7; D is undetermined. Germline V gene data show CDR1 as MDHEN and CDR2 as SYDVKM. The V end was cut by 6 bases, the J end by 3 bases, with 15 bases between. The CDR3 length is 14 residues. The CDR3 loop is CASSTGSLGYEQYF. CDR3 in DNA: TGTGCCAGCAGCACCGGGTCCCTAGGCTACGAGCAGTACTTC.

The chain employs TRBV27 and TRBJ1-5, with D possibly being TRBD1 (6 bases). This CDR3 has 15 amino acids. Germline assignment: CDR1 MNHEY and CDR2 SMNVEV (reference sequence). Between the trimmed V and J ends, which lost 0 bases and 5 bases, there was a span of 11 bases. The CDR3 sequence is CASSLSRAGDQPQHF. CDR3 DNA: TGTGCCAGCAGTTTATCGAGGGCAGGGGATCAGCCCCAGCATTTT.

The chain uses TRBV10-1 and TRBJ2-5; D gene uncertain. The length of the CDR3 is 16 residues. Germline V CDR1 and CDR2: WNHNN, SYGVQD (reference sequence). V was cut by 0 bases and J by 3 bases, with 14 bases left in between. The CDR3 spells CASSESWGYGEETQYF. The DNA of the CDR3 is TGCGCCAGCAGTGAGTCCTGGGGATATGGGGAAGAGACCCAGTACTTC.

CDR3 sequence: CASLRRISYEQYF. The CDR3, as DNA: TGTGCCAGCCTTAGACGTATCTCCTACGAGCAGTACTTC. The chain links TRBV6-1 to TRBJ2-7; D is uncertain. Germline V gene sequence: CDR1 MNHNS, CDR2 SASEGT. V was shortened by 8 bases and J by 0 bases, with 11 bases between the two germline ends. The CDR3 contains 13 residues.

The gene calls are TRBV7-9 and TRBJ2-2; D ambiguous. Trimming took off 2 bases at V and 6 bases at J, with 4 bases between the two ends. The CDR3 covers 12 residues. Germline V gives CDR1 SEHNR, CDR2 FQNEAQ (reference sequence). CDR3 DNA: TGTGCCAGCAGCTTATGGGCCGGGGAGCTGTTTTTT. The encoded protein is CASSLWAGELFF.

The J gene is TRBJ2-7, the V gene TRBV30, with D maybe TRBD2 (5 bases). Germline V gene data show CDR1 as GTSNPN and CDR2 as SVGIG (reference sequence). This CDR3 comprises 14 residues. V gave up 0 bases and J gave up 3 bases, with 12 bases separating them. Here the CDR3 reads CAWSVGPGYYEQYF. Here the CDR3 DNA reads TGTGCCTGGAGTGTAGGGCCGGGGTACTACGAGCAGTACTTC.

V is TRBV7-9 and J is TRBJ2-3; D is ambiguous. The CDR3 spans 16 residues. CDR1 and CDR2 from the germline V gene are SEHNR and FQNEAQ (reference sequence). The V gene lost 3 bases and the J gene lost 1 base, with 14 bases spanning the gap. CDR3 loop: CASSFPAAPGTDTQYF. The CDR3 DNA reads TGTGCCAGCAGCTTTCCCGCCGCCCCAGGCACAGATACGCAGTATTTT. Filled out from reference TRBV7-9 and TRBJ2-3, the complete variable domain reads DTGVSQNPRHKITKRGQNVTFRCDPISEHNRLYWYRQTLGQGPEFLTYFQNEAQLEKSRLLSDRFSAERPKGSFSTLEIQRTEQGDSAMYLCASSFPAAPGTDTQYFGPGTRLTVL.

The J gene is TRBJ2-7, the V gene TRBV6-1; D remains unclear. This CDR3 has 14 residues. Germline loops: CDR1 MNHNS, CDR2 SASEGT. V was trimmed by 3 bases and J by 5 bases, leaving 14 bases between them. CDR3: CASSDTLGNDEQYF. The CDR3 DNA reads as TGTGCCAGCAGTGATACTCTAGGTAACGACGAGCAGTACTTC.

Points on this clone: In the same sample, other DNA sequences code for this CDR3. This rearrangement joins TRBV27 to TRBJ2-1; unclear D gene. V lost 3 bases, J lost 1 base, and 4 bases lay in between. CDR1 is MNHEY and CDR2 is SMNVEV in the germline V gene (reference sequence). CDR3 length: 13 residues. CDR3 sequence reads: CASSLVSYNEQFF. CDR3 bases: TGTGCCAGCAGTTTGGTGTCCTACAATGAGCAGTTCTTC.

The chain uses TRBV5-5 and TRBJ2-5; D might be TRBD2 (6 bases). The germline V gene encodes CDR1 SGHKS and CDR2 YYEKEE (reference sequence). The CDR3 covers 14 residues. V gave up 3 bases and J gave up 5 bases, with 14 bases separating them. The CDR3 loop reads CASSWGTRMETQYF. As DNA, the CDR3 is TGTGCCAGCAGCTGGGGGACTCGAATGGAGACCCAGTACTTC.

The CDR3 here is CASSLDPDRVDWDYGYTF. The CDR3 DNA reads TGTGCCAGCAGCTTAGATCCGGACAGGGTTGATTGGGACTATGGCTACACCTTC. The chain employs TRBV7-8 and TRBJ1-2; 8 bases match TRBD1. Per the germline V gene, CDR1 is SGHVS and CDR2 is FQNEAQ. The V gene end was trimmed by 1 base and the J gene end by 3 bases; junction bases not matched to a gene: 13. The CDR3 is 18 residues long.

This chain joins TRBV28 and TRBJ2-7, with TRBD2 matching 12 bases. The CDR3 extends over 18 amino acids. The ends lost 6 bases at V and 3 bases at J; junction bases unmatched: 15. Germline CDR1 MDHEN, CDR2 SYDVKM. The DNA for the CDR3 is TGTGCCAGCAGGGAAACGGGACTAGCGGGTACCGCCTACTACGAGCAGTACTTC. The encoded protein is CASRETGLAGTAYYEQYF.

This chain uses TRBV6-5 with TRBJ2-7, with 9 bases matching TRBD2. Germline values: CDR1 MNHEY, CDR2 SVGAGI. This CDR3 has 15 residues. The junction had 8 bases not matched to a gene; V was cut back by 5 bases and J by 3 bases. The CDR3: CASSPFSGRFYEQYF. In nucleotides, the CDR3 is TGTGCCAGCAGTCCATTTAGCGGGAGATTCTACGAGCAGTACTTC.

This chain uses TRBV27 with TRBJ2-1; the match to TRBD1 covers 7 bases. In germline, CDR1 is MNHEY, CDR2 SMNVEV (reference sequence). V lost 5 bases, J lost 3 bases, and 10 bases stayed unmatched. The CDR3 consists of 16 residues. CDR3 nucleotide sequence: TGTGCCAGCAGTCCAATGACAGGGATTTACTACAATGAGCAGTTCTTC. It yields the protein CASSPMTGIYYNEQFF.

The V call is TRBV4-1, the J call TRBJ1-5, with no clear D. Germline V gene sequence: CDR1 MGHRA, CDR2 YSYEKL. V dropped 3 bases and J dropped 1 base, with 10 bases sitting between them. The CDR3 length is 15 residues. CDR3 loop: CASSHNGLSNQPQHF. The CDR3 DNA sequence: TGCGCCAGCAGCCATAACGGTCTAAGCAATCAGCCCCAGCATTTT.

V is TRBV28 and J is TRBJ2-7, with D uncertain. Germline V lookup: CDR1 MDHEN, CDR2 SYDVKM. The CDR3 has 12 amino acids. With 5 bases removed from V and 3 bases from J, the gap between germline ends came to 8 bases. The CDR3 nucleotides are TGTGCCAGCAGTCCGACAATCTACGAGCAGTACTTC. It translates to CASSPTIYEQYF.

About this clone itself: This specimen includes other DNA sequences encoding the same CDR3. The rearrangement links TRBV5-6 to TRBJ2-2; D is unclear. Germline V gene lookup returns CDR1 SGHDT and CDR2 YYEEEE. The CDR3 extends over 13 amino acids. V lost 2 bases and J 1 base, leaving 3 bases between the germline ends. The CDR3 is CASSFGNTGELFF. CDR3 bases: TGTGCCAGCAGCTTCGGGAACACCGGGGAGCTGTTTTTT.

The chain employs TRBV11-2 and TRBJ2-1; the D gene is possibly TRBD1 (5 bases). Deletions cut 5 bases from V and 7 bases from J, with 24 bases between. CDR3 length equals 17 residues. The V gene's germline CDR1 is SGHAT and CDR2 FQNNGV. The CDR3 coding sequence is TGTGCCAGCAGCCTAGGGGAAGGGCAACCGGCGAGGAATGAGCAGTTCTTC. This encodes CASSLGEGQPARNEQFF.

J is TRBJ2-1 and V is TRBV10-3; 11 bases map to TRBD2. The CDR3 is made up of 18 amino acids. The trim removed 2 bases at V and 8 bases at J, leaving 14 bases unmatched. Per germline, CDR1 ENHRY and CDR2 SYGVKD. The DNA of the CDR3 is TGTGCCATCAGTGAGGGGTCTAGCGGGAGGTCAGTGGGCGATGAGCAGTTCTTC. Amino acids: CAISEGSSGRSVGDEQFF.

As concerns this clone: This may come from a read error, since a much larger clone is one base off. The genes are TRBV27 and TRBJ2-2; D remains ambiguous. Trimming removed 3 bases at V and 3 bases at J, with 2 bases between. Germline CDR1 MNHEY, CDR2 SMNVEV (reference sequence). CDR3 length: 12 amino acids. The CDR3 coding sequence is TGTGCCAGCAGTTTCCACACCGGGGAGCTGTTTTTT. This encodes CASSFHTGELFF.